A single sample gave rise to the 9 T cell receptor beta chains below, sequenced in a study of control samples from healthy donors and cancer patients. Repertoires were generated with immunoSEQ multiplex PCR, while TCRdb's copy carries only in-frame clones and drops some. In the table there are 100,000 to 130,000 clones, about 80% of which are singletons. The sample was blood. The source of these receptors is a man younger than 35 in good health.

This clone was observed a few times. V is TRBV27 and J is TRBJ2-2, with 9 bases aligning to TRBD2. Trimming cost V 6 bases and J 4 bases; bases outside gene matches: 6. The CDR3 is 15 residues long. From germline, CDR1 is MNHEY and CDR2 SMNVEV (reference sequence). The CDR3 DNA is TGTGCCAGCAGGCGGGGGGGAAAAAGCACCGGGGAGCTGTTTTTT. This gives the protein CASRRGGKSTGELFF.

As regards this clone: One end of the junction fails to match germline, which may point to a read error. The genes are TRBV7-7 and TRBJ2-5; the match to TRBD1 covers 9 bases. The germline CDR1 and CDR2 sequences are SSHAT and FNYEAQ (reference sequence). This CDR3 comprises 18 residues. The CDR3 DNA reads TGTGCTAGCAGCTTATCCCTTCTAGGAACAGGGGGCTTGGAGACCCAGTACTTC. This codes for CASSLSLLGTGGLETQYF.

In nucleotides, the CDR3 is TGTGCCAGCAGCCCCGGGACTAGCTCCTACAATGAGCAGTTCTTC. As protein: CASSPGTSSYNEQFF. This sequence joins TRBV6-4 and TRBJ2-1; 8 nucleotides align to TRBD2. This CDR3 is built from 15 residues. V was clipped by 6 bases and J by 0 bases; unmatched bases: 4. Germline CDR1 MRHNA, CDR2 SNTAGT.

The chain uses TRBV29-1 and TRBJ1-5, with 8 bases matching TRBD1. Germline V gene data show CDR1 as SQVTM and CDR2 as ANQGSEA. The V segment lost 5 bases and the J segment 1 base; nucleotides outside the gene matches: 4. This CDR3 spans 14 amino acids. The CDR3 DNA is TGCAGCGTTAGAGACAGGGGCAGCAATCAGCCCCAGCATTTT. Translation: CSVRDRGSNQPQHF.

This chain connects TRBV7-6 to TRBJ2-5; the match to TRBD2 covers 8 bases. J gave up 5 bases and V 2 bases, and 7 bases lay outside the gene matches. The germline gives CDR1 SGHVS, CDR2 FNYEAQ. This CDR3 spans 15 amino acids. As DNA, the CDR3 is TGTGCCAGCAGCTTACAGCGGGGGCGGGGGGAGACCCAGTACTTC. Amino acid sequence: CASSLQRGRGETQYF.

In this sample, this clone turned up a few times. The chain carries TRBV9 and TRBJ2-1, with D uncertain. CDR3 length: 14 amino acids. CDR1 SGDLS and CDR2 YYNGEE come from the germline V gene. V lost 4 bases and J 0 bases, leaving 8 bases between the germline ends. CDR3 region: CASSRSVSYNEQFF. The CDR3 nucleotides are TGTGCCAGCAGCCGTAGTGTCTCCTACAATGAGCAGTTCTTC.

This rearrangement joins TRBV12-3 or TRBV12-4 to TRBJ2-3; D uncertain. The CDR3 contains 13 residues. Trimming cost V 3 bases and J 1 base, with 5 bases left between them. CDR3 sequence (DNA): TGTGCCAGCAGTTTCCGCCGCACAGATACGCAGTATTTT. Protein product: CASSFRRTDTQYF.

The rearrangement joins TRBV9 to TRBJ1-3, with TRBD1 as a possible D gene (5 bases). The germline CDR1 and CDR2 sequences are SGDLS and YYNGEE. This CDR3 contains 16 residues. V lost 3 bases and J 5 bases, leaving 18 bases between the germline ends. The DNA for the CDR3 is TGTGCCAGCAGCGGACGACGGGGGAAAGGAAGAAACACCATATATTTT. As protein: CASSGRRGKGRNTIYF.

The chain links TRBV5-5 to TRBJ1-5, with D unclear. The CDR3 extends over 14 amino acids. V was trimmed by 2 bases and J by 2 bases, leaving 8 bases between them. The germline CDR1 and CDR2 sequences are SGHKS and YYEKEE (reference sequence). The CDR3 here is CASSFLQGNQPQHF. DNA of the CDR3: TGTGCCAGCAGCTTCCTCCAGGGCAATCAGCCCCAGCATTTT.